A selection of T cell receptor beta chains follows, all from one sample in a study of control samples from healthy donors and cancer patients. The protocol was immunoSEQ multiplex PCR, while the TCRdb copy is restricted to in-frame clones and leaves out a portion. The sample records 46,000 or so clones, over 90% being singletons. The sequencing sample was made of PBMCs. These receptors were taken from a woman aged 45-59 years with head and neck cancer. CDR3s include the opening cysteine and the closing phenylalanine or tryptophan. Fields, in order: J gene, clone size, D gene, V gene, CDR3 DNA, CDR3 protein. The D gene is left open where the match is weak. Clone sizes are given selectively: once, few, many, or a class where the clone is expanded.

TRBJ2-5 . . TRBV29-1 TGCAGCGTTGATTGGGGCAGAGGGGAGACCCAGTACTTC CSVDWGRGETQYF
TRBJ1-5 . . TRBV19 TGTGCCAGTAGTATGGCAGGGAGACAGCCCCAGCATTTT CASSMAGRQPQHF
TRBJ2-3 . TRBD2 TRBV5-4 TGTGCCAGCAGCTTGGCTGGCGGGGGGGCAGAAGATACGCAGTATTTT CASSLAGGGAEDTQYF
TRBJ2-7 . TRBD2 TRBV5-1 TGCGCCAGCAGCTTGGAAATAACTAGCGGGGGAAGGGAGCAGTACTTC CASSLEITSGGREQYF
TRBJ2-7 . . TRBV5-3 TGTGCCCAACCTGGGGGGCAGGGGCCAAGTCGCTACGAGCAGTACTTC CAQPGGQGPSRYEQYF
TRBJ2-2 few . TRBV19 TGTGCCAGTAGTGACTCCGGGGTAACCGGGGAGCTGTTTTTT CASSDSGVTGELFF
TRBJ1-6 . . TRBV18 TGTGCCAGCTCACCAGCACTTTCCGAACCCCTCCACTTT CASSPALSEPLHF
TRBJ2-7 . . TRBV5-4 TGTGCCAGCAGCCTTCGGGCTATCTACGAGCAGTACTTC CASSLRAIYEQYF
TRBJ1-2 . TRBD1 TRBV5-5 TGTGCCAGCAGCTACCTGGACAGGGCGGGCACCTTC CASSYLDRAGTF
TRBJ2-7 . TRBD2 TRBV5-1 TGCGCCAGCAGCATACGGGAGGGCCCTTCCTACGAGCAGTACTTC CASSIREGPSYEQYF
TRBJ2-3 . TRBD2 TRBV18 TGTGCCAGCTCAGTCCTAGCGGGGGAAGGAGATACGCAGTATTTT CASSVLAGEGDTQYF
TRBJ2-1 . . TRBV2 TGTGCCAGCAGTGCCGTAGCAGAATACAATGAGCAGTTCTTC CASSAVAEYNEQFF
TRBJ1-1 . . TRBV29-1 TGCAGCGTTGCCCGGGGGACTGAAGCTTTCTTT CSVARGTEAFF
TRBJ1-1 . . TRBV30 TGTGCCTGGAGTGGAGGGGCCTGGAACACTGAAGCTTTCTTT CAWSGGAWNTEAFF
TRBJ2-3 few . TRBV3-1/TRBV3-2 TGTGCCAGCAGCCTGACAGATACGCAGTATTTT CASSLTDTQYF
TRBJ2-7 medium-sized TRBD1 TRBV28 TGTGCCAGCAAAAGGACAGGTACCTACGAGCAGTACTTC CASKRTGTYEQYF
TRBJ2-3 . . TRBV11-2 TGTGCCAGCAGCCCCTGGGGGCGGGGTGGCGGGAGCTCAAAGGGTACGCAGTATTTT CASSPWGRGGGSSKGTQYF
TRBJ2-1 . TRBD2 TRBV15 TGTGCCACCAGCAGAGGGACTAGCGGGAGCTCCAATGAGCAGTTCTTC CATSRGTSGSSNEQFF
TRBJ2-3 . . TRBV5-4 TGTGCCAGCAGCTTGGCCGAAGCGGGAGATACGCAGTATTTT CASSLAEAGDTQYF
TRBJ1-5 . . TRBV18 TGTGCCAGCTCGGACATACAGGGAAACAATCAGCCCCAGCATTTT CASSDIQGNNQPQHF
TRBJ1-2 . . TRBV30 TGTGCCTGGAGTCGCGGGAACCACGGGAACTATGGCTACACCTTC CAWSRGNHGNYGYTF
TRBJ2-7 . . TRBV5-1 TGCGCCAGCAGCTTGGTCGGGCAGTCCTACGAGCAGTACTTC CASSLVGQSYEQYF